One sample yielded the 25 T cell receptor beta chains listed below, sequenced in a study of T cell responses to AZD1222 COVID-19 vaccine (dated by TCRdb to the early 2020s). Library method: the immunoSEQ multiplex PCR assay. TCRdb provides this immuneACCESS table in a form limited to in-frame rearrangements. Some clones are lacking; in checked studies, under half of them reflect an unresolved V gene, and why the rest are absent is not known. The sample table shows over 130,000 clones, and 85% to 90% are seen once. The biggest ten clones account for 2.5% to 3.5% of the sample. The sample's time point label, decoded: about 28 days (+/-7) after the second vaccine dose. Sequenced here: peripheral blood, sampled 28 days after the second AZD1222 dose. The receptors originated from an adult who received the AZD1222 COVID-19 vaccine.

The chain joins TRBV19 to TRBJ2-4, with 9 bases lining up with TRBD1. This CDR3 is 16 amino acids long. Germline V CDR1 and CDR2: LNHDA, SQIVND (reference sequence). Unmatched junction bases numbered 8, after V lost 5 bases and J lost 3 bases. CDR3 sequence reads: CASSPIPGQGKNIQYF. Written as DNA, the CDR3 is TGTGCCAGTAGTCCAATCCCGGGACAGGGCAAAAACATTCAGTACTTC.

V and J are TRBV4-1 and TRBJ1-2; 9 bases map to TRBD1. V lost 4 bases to trimming and J lost 7 bases; unmatched junction nucleotides: 7. The CDR3 has 14 amino acids. Germline CDR1 and CDR2: MGHRA and YSYEKL. The CDR3 region is CASSLATGGSGYTF. The CDR3 DNA reads as TGCGCCAGCAGCCTTGCGACAGGGGGTAGTGGCTACACCTTC.

This CDR3 reads CASSLGQGNEPFEQYF. CDR3 DNA: TGTGCCAGCAGTTTGGGACAGGGAAATGAGCCTTTCGAGCAGTACTTC. The chain couples TRBV28 to TRBJ2-7; TRBD1 matches 9 bases. The V gene end was trimmed by 3 bases and the J gene end by 6 bases; junction bases not matched to a gene: 12. Germline assignment: CDR1 MDHEN and CDR2 SYDVKM. This CDR3 contains 16 residues. The full variable domain, rest sourced from reference TRBV28 and TRBJ2-7, is DVKVTQSSRYLVKRTGEKVFLECVQDMDHENMFWYRQDPGLGLRLIYFSYDVKMKEKGDIPEGYSVSREKKERFSLILESASTNQTSMYLCASSLGQGNEPFEQYFGPGTRLTVT.

The J gene is TRBJ1-1, the V gene TRBV5-4; 10 bases line up with TRBD1. The CDR3 is 15 residues long. V shed 4 bases and J 7 bases; nucleotides not matched to a gene: 10. The V gene's germline CDR1 is SGHNT and CDR2 YYREEE (reference sequence). DNA of the CDR3: TGTGCCAGCAGCCCTACCGGGACAGGGGTTAATGAAGCTTTCTTT. This translates into CASSPTGTGVNEAFF.

The chain recombines TRBV18 with TRBJ2-5, with D unclear. The CDR3 runs 11 residues. V shed 3 bases and J shed 6 bases, with 5 bases lying between them. Germline V gene data show CDR1 as KGHSH and CDR2 as LQKENI. The chain's CDR3 is CASSPEKTQYF. The CDR3 nucleotides are TGTGCCAGCTCACCCGAGAAGACCCAGTACTTC.

The rearrangement joins TRBV28 to TRBJ1-2, with D maybe TRBD1 (5 bases). The V gene's germline CDR1 is MDHEN and CDR2 SYDVKM. The V gene lost 5 bases and the J gene lost 6 bases, with 16 bases spanning the gap. The CDR3 extends over 14 amino acids. CDR3 loop: CASSILTGPNGYTF. The CDR3 region has the DNA TGTGCCAGCAGTATTTTGACGGGGCCTAATGGCTACACCTTC.

The chain is built from TRBV6-2 or TRBV6-3 and TRBJ2-6; D is undetermined. V lost 5 bases, J lost 1 base, and 6 bases lay in between. Germline V gives CDR1 MNHEY, CDR2 SVGEGT. There are 14 residues in the CDR3. CDR3 amino acids: CASSRRSGANVLTF. CDR3 DNA: TGTGCCAGCAGTCGGCGATCTGGGGCCAACGTCCTGACTTTC.

This clone has only one observation. This chain connects TRBV30 to TRBJ2-3; 11 positions match TRBD2. Germline CDR1 and CDR2: GTSNPN and SVGIG (reference sequence). The CDR3 runs to 14 residues. J gave up 3 bases and V 7 bases, and 6 bases lay outside the gene matches. CDR3: CASTLAGATDTQYF. DNA for the CDR3: TGTGCCTCCACACTAGCGGGAGCAACAGATACGCAGTATTTT.

V gene TRBV6-5 combines with J gene TRBJ2-7; TRBD1 aligns across 8 bases. CDR3 length equals 14 residues. The ends lost 8 bases at V and 2 bases at J; junction bases unmatched: 8. Germline V gene sequence: CDR1 MNHEY, CDR2 SVGAGI. CDR3 sequence: CASRISQGAYEQYF. In nucleotides, the CDR3 is TGTGCCAGCCGAATTTCACAGGGGGCCTACGAGCAGTACTTC.

This clone appeared once. This rearrangement joins TRBV6-5 to TRBJ1-1; tentative D call: TRBD1 (5 bases). CDR1 is MNHEY and CDR2 is SVGAGI in the germline V gene. Trimming removed 11 bases from V and 4 bases from J, with 17 bases in between. The CDR3 runs 13 residues. Here the CDR3 reads CAAVPGPFTEAFF. In DNA form, the CDR3 reads TGTGCCGCCGTTCCGGGACCTTTCACTGAAGCTTTCTTT.

J is TRBJ1-5 and V is TRBV2, with D possibly matching TRBD1 (6 bases). Germline CDR1 is SNHLY and CDR2 is FYNNEI. CDR3 size: 14 residues. V was pared by 7 bases and J by 0 bases, with 10 bases between. The CDR3 protein is CASKARGSNQPQHF. The CDR3, as DNA: TGTGCCAGCAAGGCCAGGGGTAGCAATCAGCCCCAGCATTTT.

With regard to this clone: This sample also contains other DNA sequences that code for the same CDR3. V and J are TRBV7-2 and TRBJ1-2; D call uncertain. The V end was cut by 1 base, the J end by 4 bases, with 4 bases between. The CDR3 has 12 amino acids. Germline V gene data show CDR1 as SGHTA and CDR2 as FQGNSA. CDR3 loop: CASSLDSYGYTF. The CDR3 DNA sequence: TGTGCCAGCAGCTTAGACAGCTATGGCTACACCTTC. The full variable domain, in which reference TRBV7-2 and TRBJ1-2 provide the parts outside the CDR3, is GAGVSQSPSNKVTEKGKDVELRCDPISGHTALYWYRQSLGQGLEFLIYFQGNSAPDKSGLPSDRFSAERTGGSVSTLTIQRTQQEDSAVYLCASSLDSYGYTFGSGTRLTVV.

This rearrangement joins TRBV18 to TRBJ2-3; no firm D call. The CDR3 is 13 residues long. In germline, CDR1 is KGHSH, CDR2 LQKENI. V was shortened by 3 bases and J by 3 bases, with 7 bases between the two germline ends. For the CDR3, the DNA is TGTGCCAGCTCACCCTACAAGACAGATACGCAGTATTTT. Its translation is CASSPYKTDTQYF.

The rearrangement links TRBV27 to TRBJ1-2; TRBD1 matches 9 bases. The trim removed 6 bases at V and 5 bases at J, leaving 7 bases unmatched. Germline V gene lookup returns CDR1 MNHEY and CDR2 SMNVEV (reference sequence). The CDR3 is 14 amino acids. The CDR3, as DNA: TGTGCCAGCAGACGGACAGGGGAGGGATATGGCTACACCTTC. Protein: CASRRTGEGYGYTF.

The J gene is TRBJ1-1, the V gene TRBV4-1, with TRBD1 as a possible D gene (6 bases). V lost 6 bases, J lost 1 base, and 12 bases lay in between. CDR1 and CDR2 (germline): MGHRA, YSYEKL. The CDR3 covers 14 residues. The chain's CDR3 is CASRTDSQNTEAFF. CDR3 bases: TGCGCCAGCAGGACGGACAGTCAGAACACTGAAGCTTTCTTT.

CDR3 protein: CASRPDRLWSPLHF. CDR3 sequence (DNA): TGTGCCAGCAGACCGGACAGGTTGTGGTCACCCCTCCACTTT. V usage is TRBV25-1 and J usage is TRBJ1-6; 7 bases map to TRBD1. Germline loops: CDR1 MGHDK, CDR2 SYGVNS. V was pared by 6 bases and J by 10 bases, with 9 bases of the junction left unmatched. The CDR3 spans 14 residues.

The chain links TRBV3-1 (or the pseudogene TRBV3-2) to TRBJ2-1, with a possible D match to TRBD1 (6 bases). The CDR3 totals 13 residues. In germline, CDR1 is LGHDT, CDR2 YNNKEL (reference sequence). V shed 7 bases and J shed 8 bases, with 15 bases lying between them. This chain's CDR3 is CASTTGWADEQFF. CDR3 sequence (DNA): TGTGCCAGCACCACAGGGTGGGCCGATGAGCAGTTCTTC.

CDR3 DNA: TGTGCCAGCAGTTACAGCTCTGGAAACACCATATATTTT. The encoded protein is CASSYSSGNTIYF. The chain couples TRBV6-6 to TRBJ1-3, with D hard to call. The CDR3 sequence is 13 residues long. V was trimmed by 2 bases and J by 0 bases, leaving 2 bases between them. The germline gives CDR1 MNHNY, CDR2 SVGAGI (reference sequence).

The gene calls are TRBV9 and TRBJ2-3, with TRBD2 matching over 10 bases. Germline CDR1 reads SGDLS; CDR2 reads YYNGEE. The CDR3 length is 16 residues. Trimming took 2 bases from V and 5 from J; bases not matched to a gene: 8. As DNA, the CDR3 is TGTGCCAGCAGCGTTGGGAGCGGGGGGGCAGGAGATACGCAGTATTTT. Translation gives CASSVGSGGAGDTQYF.

The V call is TRBV29-1, the J call TRBJ1-1; D is unresolved. Germline loops: CDR1 SQVTM, CDR2 ANQGSEA. The CDR3 length is 13 residues. V lost 7 bases, J lost 6 bases, and 18 bases lay in between. The CDR3 is CSAPSLGFSEAFF. Here the CDR3 DNA reads TGCAGCGCCCCCTCCCTGGGGTTTTCTGAAGCTTTCTTT.

The CDR3 is CASSFAGESYEQYF. The CDR3 bases are TGTGCCAGCAGCTTTGCAGGGGAGTCCTACGAGCAGTACTTC. The chain has TRBV7-6 and TRBJ2-7, with D possibly being TRBD1 (6 bases). The germline CDR1 and CDR2 sequences are SGHVS and FNYEAQ. With 3 bases removed from V and 1 base from J, the gap between germline ends came to 10 bases. CDR3 length equals 14 residues.

The rearrangement uses TRBV9 and TRBJ2-7, with D maybe TRBD2 (6 bases). The germline V gene encodes CDR1 SGDLS and CDR2 YYNGEE. The CDR3 is made up of 17 amino acids. The V end lost 4 bases, the J end lost 3 bases, and 23 bases lay between the germline ends. This CDR3 is CASSRSGGGLVNYEQYF. DNA of the CDR3: TGTGCCAGCAGCCGATCCGGGGGTGGTTTAGTCAACTACGAGCAGTACTTC.

The rearrangement uses TRBV6-5 and TRBJ1-1; D not resolved. In germline, CDR1 is MNHEY, CDR2 SVGAGI. This CDR3 is 14 amino acids long. V was trimmed by 6 bases and J by 1 base, leaving 12 bases between them. The CDR3 loop is CASSFGLGNTEAFF. The CDR3 region has the DNA TGTGCCAGCAGCTTTGGGTTAGGGAACACTGAAGCTTTCTTT.

V gene TRBV11-3 combines with J gene TRBJ2-1; no clear D gene. The CDR3 has 12 residues. V lost 5 bases and J lost 7, with 9 bases in between. Germline loops: CDR1 SGHNT, CDR2 YENEEA. Written as DNA, the CDR3 is TGTGCCAGCAGCCCGACTGGGAATGAGCAGTTCTTC. Translated: CASSPTGNEQFF.

J is TRBJ2-7 and V is TRBV29-1; D possibly corresponds to TRBD2 (5 bases). Germline values: CDR1 SQVTM, CDR2 ANQGSEA. The CDR3 is 12 amino acids. V lost 3 bases and J 6 bases, leaving 12 bases between the germline ends. The CDR3 reads CSVEGDYGEQYF. The CDR3 DNA sequence: TGCAGCGTTGAGGGCGACTATGGCGAGCAGTACTTC.